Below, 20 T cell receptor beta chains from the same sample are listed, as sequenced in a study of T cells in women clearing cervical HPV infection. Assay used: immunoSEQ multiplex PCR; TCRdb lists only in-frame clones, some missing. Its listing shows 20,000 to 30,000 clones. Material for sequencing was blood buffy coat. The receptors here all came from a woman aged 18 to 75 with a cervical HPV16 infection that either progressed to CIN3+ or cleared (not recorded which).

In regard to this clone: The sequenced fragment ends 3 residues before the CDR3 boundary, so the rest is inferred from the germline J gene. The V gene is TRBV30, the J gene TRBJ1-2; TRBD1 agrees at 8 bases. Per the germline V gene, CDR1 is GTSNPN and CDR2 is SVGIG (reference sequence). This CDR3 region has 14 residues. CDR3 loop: CAWSFDRGNYDYTF. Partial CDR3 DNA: TGTGCCTGGAGTTTTGACAGGGGAAACTACGAC.

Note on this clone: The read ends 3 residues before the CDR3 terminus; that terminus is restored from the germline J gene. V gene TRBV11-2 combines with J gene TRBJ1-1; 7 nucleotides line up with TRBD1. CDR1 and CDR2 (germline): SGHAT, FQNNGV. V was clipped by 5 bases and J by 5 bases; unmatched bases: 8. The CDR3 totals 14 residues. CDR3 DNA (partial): TGTGCCAGCAGCGATAGACAGGGAGGTACTGAA. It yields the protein CASSDRQGGTE. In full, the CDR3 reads CASSDRQGGTEAFF.

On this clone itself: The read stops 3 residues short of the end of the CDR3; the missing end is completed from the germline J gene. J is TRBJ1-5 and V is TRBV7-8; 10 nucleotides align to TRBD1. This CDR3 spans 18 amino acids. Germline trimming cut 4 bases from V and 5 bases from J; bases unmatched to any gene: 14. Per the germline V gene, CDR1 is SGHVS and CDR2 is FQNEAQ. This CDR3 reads CASSSTVGTGVYYQPQHF. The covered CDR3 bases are TGTGCCAGCAGCTCTACCGTCGGGACAGGGGTTTATTATCAGCCC.

The CDR3 is CSARDRTGNEQFF. Partial CDR3 DNA: TGCAGTGCTAGAGACAGAACAGGAAATGAG. The chain has TRBV20-1 and TRBJ2-1; D is possibly TRBD1 (5 bases). The DNA ends 3 residues before the CDR3 does, and the rest of the CDR3 is filled in from the germline J gene. The CDR3 runs to 13 residues. The germline CDR1 and CDR2 sequences are DFQATT and SNEGSKA (reference sequence). The ends were cut back, 0 bases at V and 7 bases at J, with 10 bases in the middle.

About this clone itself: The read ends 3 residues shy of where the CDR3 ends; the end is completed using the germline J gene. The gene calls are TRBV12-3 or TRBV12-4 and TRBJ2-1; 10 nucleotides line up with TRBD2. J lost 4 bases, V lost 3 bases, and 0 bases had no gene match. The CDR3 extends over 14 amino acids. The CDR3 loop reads CASSLTSGYNEQFF. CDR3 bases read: TGTGCCAGCAGTTTGACTAGCGGGTACAATGAG.

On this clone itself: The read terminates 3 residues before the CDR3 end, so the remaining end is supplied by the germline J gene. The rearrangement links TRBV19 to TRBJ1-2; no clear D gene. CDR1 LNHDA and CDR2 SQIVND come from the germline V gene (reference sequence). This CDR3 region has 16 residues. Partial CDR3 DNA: TGTGCCAGTAGCCCCCGGGCTAGCGGGAGGACCTACGAC. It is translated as CASSPRASGRTYD. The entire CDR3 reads CASSPRASGRTYDYTF.

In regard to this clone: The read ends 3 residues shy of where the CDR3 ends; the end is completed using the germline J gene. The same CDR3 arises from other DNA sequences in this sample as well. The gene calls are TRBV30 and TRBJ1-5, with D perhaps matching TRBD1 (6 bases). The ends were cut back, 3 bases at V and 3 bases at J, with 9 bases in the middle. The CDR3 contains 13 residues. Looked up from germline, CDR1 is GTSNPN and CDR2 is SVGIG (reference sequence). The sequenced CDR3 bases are TGTGCCTGGAGCAGGGGTTCCAATCAGCCC. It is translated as CAWSRGSNQP. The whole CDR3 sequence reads CAWSRGSNQPQHF.

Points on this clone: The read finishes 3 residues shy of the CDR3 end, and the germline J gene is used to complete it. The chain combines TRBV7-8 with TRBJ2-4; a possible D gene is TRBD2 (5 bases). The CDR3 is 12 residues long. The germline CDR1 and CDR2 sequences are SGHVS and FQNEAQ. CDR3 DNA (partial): TGTGCCAGCACCCCAACCGTCGGGGTT. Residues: CASTPTVGV. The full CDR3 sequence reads CASTPTVGVQYF.

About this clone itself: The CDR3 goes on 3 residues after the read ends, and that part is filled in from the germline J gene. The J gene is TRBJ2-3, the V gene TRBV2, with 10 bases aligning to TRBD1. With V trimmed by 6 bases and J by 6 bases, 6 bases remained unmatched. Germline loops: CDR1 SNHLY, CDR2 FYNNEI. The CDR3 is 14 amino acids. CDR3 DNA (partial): TGTGCCAGCAGCGGGACAGGGGTGGAGGATACG. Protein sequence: CASSGTGVEDT. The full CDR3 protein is CASSGTGVEDTQYF.

The CDR3 sequence: CASSSPRDRVSQYF. CDR3 DNA, as far as it was read: TGTGCCAGCAGCTCCCCCCGGGACAGGGTATCG. The chain carries TRBV7-9 and TRBJ2-3; 9 positions match TRBD1. Coverage ceases 3 residues before the CDR3 finishes, and the germline J gene fills in the end. CDR1 is SEHNR and CDR2 is FQNEAQ in the germline V gene (reference sequence). There are 14 residues in the CDR3.

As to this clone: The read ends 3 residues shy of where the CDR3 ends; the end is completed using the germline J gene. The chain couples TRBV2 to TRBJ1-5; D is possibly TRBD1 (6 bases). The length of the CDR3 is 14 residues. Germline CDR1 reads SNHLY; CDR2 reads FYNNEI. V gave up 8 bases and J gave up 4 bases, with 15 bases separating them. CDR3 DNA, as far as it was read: TGTGCCAGCCAGTCGGCCAGGGGAAATCAGCCC. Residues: CASQSARGNQP. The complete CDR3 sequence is CASQSARGNQPQHF.

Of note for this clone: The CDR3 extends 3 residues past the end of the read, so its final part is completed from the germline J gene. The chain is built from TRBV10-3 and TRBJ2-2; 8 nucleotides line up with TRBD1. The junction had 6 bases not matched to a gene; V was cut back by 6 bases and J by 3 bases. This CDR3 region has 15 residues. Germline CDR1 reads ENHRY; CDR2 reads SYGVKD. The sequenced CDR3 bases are TGTGCCATCAGGATTGGACAGGGCGACACCGGGGAG. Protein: CAIRIGQGDTGE. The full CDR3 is CAIRIGQGDTGELFF.

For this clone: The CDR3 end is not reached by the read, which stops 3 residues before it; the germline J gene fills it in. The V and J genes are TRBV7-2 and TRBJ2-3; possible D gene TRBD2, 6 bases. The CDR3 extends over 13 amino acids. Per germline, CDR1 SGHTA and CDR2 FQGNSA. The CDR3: CASSLGRDQPQYF. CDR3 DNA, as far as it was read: TGTGCCAGCAGCTTAGGGCGGGATCAGCCG.

The CDR3 DNA, read in part, is TGTGCCAGCAGGCGCGGCTGGGACAACTCCTACAATGAG. Translation: CASRRGWDNSYNE. The full CDR3 reads CASRRGWDNSYNEQFF. The gene calls are TRBV12-3 or TRBV12-4 and TRBJ2-1; D might be TRBD1 (6 bases). From the germline J gene comes the end of the CDR3, since the read stops 3 residues before it. The ends were cut back, 6 bases at V and 0 bases at J, with 15 bases in the middle. This CDR3 is 16 amino acids long.

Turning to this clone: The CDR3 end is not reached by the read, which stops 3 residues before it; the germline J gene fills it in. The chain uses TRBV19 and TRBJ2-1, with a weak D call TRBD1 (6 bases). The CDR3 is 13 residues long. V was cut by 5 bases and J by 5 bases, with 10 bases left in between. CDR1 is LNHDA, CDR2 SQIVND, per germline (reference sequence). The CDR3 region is CASSWGPNNEQFF. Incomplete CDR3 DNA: TGTGCCAGTAGTTGGGGGCCTAACAATGAG.

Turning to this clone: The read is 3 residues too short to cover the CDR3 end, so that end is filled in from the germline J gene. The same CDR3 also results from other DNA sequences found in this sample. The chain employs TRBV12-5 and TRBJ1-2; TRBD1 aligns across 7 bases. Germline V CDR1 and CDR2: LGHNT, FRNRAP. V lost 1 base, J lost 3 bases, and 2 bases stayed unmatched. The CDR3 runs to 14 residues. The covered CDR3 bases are TGTGCTAGTGGTTTGGGAGACAGGGACTATGGC. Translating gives CASGLGDRDYG. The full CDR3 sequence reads CASGLGDRDYGYTF. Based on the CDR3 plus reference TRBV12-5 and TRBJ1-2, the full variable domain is DARVTQTPRHKVTEMGQEVTMRCQPILGHNTVFWYRQTMMQGLELLAYFRNRAPLDDSGMPKDRFSAEMPDATLATLKIQPSEPRDSAVYFCASGLGDRDYGYTFGSGTRLTVV.

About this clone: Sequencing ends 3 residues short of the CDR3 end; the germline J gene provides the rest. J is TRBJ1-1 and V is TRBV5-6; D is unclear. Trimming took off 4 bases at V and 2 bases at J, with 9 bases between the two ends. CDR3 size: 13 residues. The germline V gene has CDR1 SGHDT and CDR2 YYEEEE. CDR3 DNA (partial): TGTGCCAGCAGCCCGTCTAGCAACACTGAA. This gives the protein CASSPSSNTE. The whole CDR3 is CASSPSSNTEAFF.

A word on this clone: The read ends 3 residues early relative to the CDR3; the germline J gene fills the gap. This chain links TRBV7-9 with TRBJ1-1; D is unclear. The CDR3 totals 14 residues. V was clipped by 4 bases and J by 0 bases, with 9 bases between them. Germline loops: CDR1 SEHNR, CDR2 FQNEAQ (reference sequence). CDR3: CASSSRSLNTEAFF. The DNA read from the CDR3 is TGTGCCAGCAGCTCTCGTTCCCTGAACACTGAA.

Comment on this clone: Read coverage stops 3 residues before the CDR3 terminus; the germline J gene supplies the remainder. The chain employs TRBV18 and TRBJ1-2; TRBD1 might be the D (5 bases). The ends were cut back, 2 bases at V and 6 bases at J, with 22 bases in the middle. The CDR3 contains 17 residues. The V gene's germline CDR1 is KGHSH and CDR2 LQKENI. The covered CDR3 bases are TGTGCCAGCTCACCAATGGGGGTTCCGGGGGAACTGGATGGC. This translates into CASSPMGVPGELDG. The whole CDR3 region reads CASSPMGVPGELDGYTF.

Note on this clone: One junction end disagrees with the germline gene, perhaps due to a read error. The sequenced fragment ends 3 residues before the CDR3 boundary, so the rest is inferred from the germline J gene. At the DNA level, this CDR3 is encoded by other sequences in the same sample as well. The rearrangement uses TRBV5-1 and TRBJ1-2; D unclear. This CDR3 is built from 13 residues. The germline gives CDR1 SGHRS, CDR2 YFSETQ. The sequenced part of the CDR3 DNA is TGCGCCAGCAGCCCAGCGGTAGGATATGGA. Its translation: CASSPAVGYG. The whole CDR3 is CASSPAVGYGYTF.